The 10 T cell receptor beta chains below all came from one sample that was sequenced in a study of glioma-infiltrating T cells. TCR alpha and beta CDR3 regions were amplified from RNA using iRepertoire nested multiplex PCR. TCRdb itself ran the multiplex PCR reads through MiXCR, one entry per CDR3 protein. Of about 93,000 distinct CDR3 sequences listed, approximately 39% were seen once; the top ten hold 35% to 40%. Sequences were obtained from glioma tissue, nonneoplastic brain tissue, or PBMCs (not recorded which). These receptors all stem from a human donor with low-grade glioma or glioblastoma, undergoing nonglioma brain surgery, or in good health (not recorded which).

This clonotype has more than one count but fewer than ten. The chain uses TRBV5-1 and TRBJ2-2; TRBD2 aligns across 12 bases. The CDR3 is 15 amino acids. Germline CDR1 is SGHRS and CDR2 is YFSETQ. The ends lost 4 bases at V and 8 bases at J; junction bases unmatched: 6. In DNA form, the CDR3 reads TGCGCCAGCAGCCTATGGACTAGCGGGGATGGGGAGCTGTTTTTT. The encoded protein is CASSLWTSGDGELFF.

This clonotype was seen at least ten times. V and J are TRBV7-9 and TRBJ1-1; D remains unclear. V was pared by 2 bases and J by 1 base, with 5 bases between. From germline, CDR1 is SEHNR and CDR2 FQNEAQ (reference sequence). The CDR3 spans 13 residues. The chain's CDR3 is CASSLRENTEAFF. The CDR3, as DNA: TGTGCCAGCAGCTTACGGGAGAACACTGAAGCTTTCTTT.

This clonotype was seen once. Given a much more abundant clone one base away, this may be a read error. The CDR3: CAISPTGGDSPLHF. In DNA, the CDR3 is TGTGCCATCTCTCCGACAGGGGGGGATTCACCCCTCCACTTT. The V gene is TRBV6-1, the J gene TRBJ1-6; 9 bases are shared with TRBD1. The germline CDR1 and CDR2 sequences are MNHNS and SASEGT. The V gene end was trimmed by 10 bases and the J gene end by 8 bases; junction bases not matched to a gene: 9. CDR3 length: 14 amino acids.

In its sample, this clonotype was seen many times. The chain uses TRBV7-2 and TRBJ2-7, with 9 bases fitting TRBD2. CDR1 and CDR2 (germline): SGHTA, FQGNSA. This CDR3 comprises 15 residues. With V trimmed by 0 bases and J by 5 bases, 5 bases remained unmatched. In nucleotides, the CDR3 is TGTGCCAGCAGCTTAGCGGGCGGGAGGGCCCACGAGCAGTACTTC. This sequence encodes CASSLAGGRAHEQYF.

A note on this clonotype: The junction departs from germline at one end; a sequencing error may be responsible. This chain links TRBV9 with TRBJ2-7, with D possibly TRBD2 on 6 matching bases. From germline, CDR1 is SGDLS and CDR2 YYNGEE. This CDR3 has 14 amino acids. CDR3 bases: TGTGCCAGCAGAGTAGACGGGAGTGGCGACGAGCAGTACTTC. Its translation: CASRVDGSGDEQYF.

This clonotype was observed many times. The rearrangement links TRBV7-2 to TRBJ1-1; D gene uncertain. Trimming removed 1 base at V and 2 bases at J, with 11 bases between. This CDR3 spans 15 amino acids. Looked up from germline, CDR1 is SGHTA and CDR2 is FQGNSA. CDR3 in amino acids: CASSLDVGFNTEAFF. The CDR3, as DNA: TGTGCCAGCAGCTTAGATGTGGGGTTCAACACTGAAGCTTTCTTT.

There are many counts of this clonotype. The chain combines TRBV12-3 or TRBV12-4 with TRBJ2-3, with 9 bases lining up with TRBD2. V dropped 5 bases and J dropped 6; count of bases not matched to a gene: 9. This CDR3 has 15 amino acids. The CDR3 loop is CASSPQRGVNDTQYF. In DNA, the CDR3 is TGTGCCAGCAGTCCCCAGCGGGGGGTTAATGATACGCAGTATTTT.

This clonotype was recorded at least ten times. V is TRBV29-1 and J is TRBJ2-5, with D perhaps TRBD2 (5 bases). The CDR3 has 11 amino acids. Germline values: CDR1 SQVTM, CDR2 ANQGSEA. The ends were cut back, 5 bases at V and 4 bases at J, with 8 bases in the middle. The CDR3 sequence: CSVHGVETQYF. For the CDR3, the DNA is TGCAGCGTTCACGGGGTAGAGACCCAGTACTTC.

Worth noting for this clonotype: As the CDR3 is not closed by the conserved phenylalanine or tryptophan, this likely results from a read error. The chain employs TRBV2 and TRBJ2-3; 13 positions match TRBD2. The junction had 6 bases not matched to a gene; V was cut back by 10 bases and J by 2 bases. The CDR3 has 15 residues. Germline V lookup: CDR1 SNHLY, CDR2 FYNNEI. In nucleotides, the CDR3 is TGTGCCACGAAGACTAGCGGGGGGTACACAGATACGCAGTATATT. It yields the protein CATKTSGGYTDTQYI.

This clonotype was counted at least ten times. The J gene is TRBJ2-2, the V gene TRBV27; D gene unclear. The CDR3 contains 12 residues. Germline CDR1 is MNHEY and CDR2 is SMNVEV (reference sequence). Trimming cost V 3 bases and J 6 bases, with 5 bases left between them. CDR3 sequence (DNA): TGTGCCAGCAGTTTCTGGTCCGGGGAGCTGTTTTTT. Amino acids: CASSFWSGELFF.